This is a list of T cell receptor beta chains from one sample in a study of T cell responses to AZD1222 COVID-19 vaccine. Method: immunoSEQ multiplex PCR; TCRdb's copy keeps in-frame clones and lacks some. The sample contains tens of thousands of clones, over 75% of which appear only once. The input for sequencing was peripheral blood, taken on day 0 of AZD1222 vaccination. These receptors were collected from an adult in good health. The CDR3 runs from the conserved cysteine through the conserved F or W. D genes are given only for firm matches. Some rows mark clone size as missing; the rest say once, few, many or name a class of expanded clone.

D: .; J: TRBJ1-3; V: TRBV28; size: .; CDR3: CASSFRRNTIYF; DNA: TGTGCCAGCAGTTTTAGGCGAAACACCATATATTTT
D: TRBD1; J: TRBJ1-2; V: TRBV19; size: few; CDR3: CASRRQGESQAGYGYTF; DNA: TGTGCCAGTAGAAGACAGGGGGAAAGCCAGGCTGGCTATGGCTACACCTTC
D: .; J: TRBJ1-5; V: TRBV29-1; size: .; CDR3: CSVSNGQNNQPQHF; DNA: TGCAGCGTCTCGAATGGGCAGAACAATCAGCCCCAGCATTTT
D: .; J: TRBJ1-4; V: TRBV5-1; size: .; CDR3: CASATATNEKLFF; DNA: TGCGCCAGCGCGACAGCAACTAATGAAAAACTGTTTTTT
D: .; J: TRBJ1-2; V: TRBV12-3/TRBV12-4; size: .; CDR3: CASSLDYGYTF; DNA: TGTGCCAGCAGTTTGGACTATGGCTACACCTTC
D: .; J: TRBJ1-5; V: TRBV6-2/TRBV6-3; size: .; CDR3: CASSFEVNQPQHF; DNA: TGTGCCAGCAGTTTCGAGGTGAACCAGCCCCAGCATTTT
D: .; J: TRBJ1-5; V: TRBV27; size: .; CDR3: CASSPLGWTANQPQHF; DNA: TGTGCCAGCAGTCCCCTAGGCTGGACAGCAAATCAGCCCCAGCATTTT
D: .; J: TRBJ2-7; V: TRBV19; size: .; CDR3: CASSVISGPSYEQYF; DNA: TGTGCCAGTAGTGTGATTAGCGGACCTTCCTACGAGCAGTACTTC
D: .; J: TRBJ2-7; V: TRBV20-1; size: .; CDR3: CGVGGSYEQYF; DNA: TGTGGGGTGGGCGGCTCCTACGAGCAGTACTTC
D: .; J: TRBJ1-4; V: TRBV7-9; size: .; CDR3: CASSSGQGEHEKLFF; DNA: TGTGCCAGCAGCTCCGGACAAGGGGAACATGAAAAACTGTTTTTT
D: .; J: TRBJ2-7; V: TRBV3-1/TRBV3-2; size: .; CDR3: CASSRTGYEQYF; DNA: TGTGCCAGCAGCCGGACGGGGTACGAGCAGTACTTC
D: .; J: TRBJ2-3; V: TRBV28; size: .; CDR3: CASSYSPQYF; DNA: TGTGCCAGCAGTTACAGCCCGCAGTATTTT
D: .; J: TRBJ1-1; V: TRBV5-1; size: .; CDR3: CASSLDSLNTEAFF; DNA: TGCGCCAGCAGCTTGGACAGTCTGAACACTGAAGCTTTCTTT
D: .; J: TRBJ1-1; V: TRBV18; size: .; CDR3: CASSPPLGGNTEAFF; DNA: TGTGCCAGCTCACCACCTTTAGGGGGGAACACTGAAGCTTTCTTT
D: TRBD1; J: TRBJ1-6; V: TRBV7-9; size: .; CDR3: CASSPDRVDSPLHF; DNA: TGTGCCAGCAGCCCGGACAGGGTCGATTCACCCCTCCACTTT
D: .; J: TRBJ1-1; V: TRBV7-2; size: .; CDR3: CASSLWGGQLNTEAFF; DNA: TGTGCCAGCAGCTTATGGGGGGGCCAGTTGAACACTGAAGCTTTCTTT
D: .; J: TRBJ1-5; V: TRBV11-3; size: .; CDR3: CASTLNQPQHF; DNA: TGTGCCAGCACCTTAAATCAGCCCCAGCATTTT
D: TRBD2; J: TRBJ2-5; V: TRBV5-1; size: .; CDR3: CASSFGGEETQYF; DNA: TGCGCCAGCAGCTTCGGGGGGGAAGAGACCCAGTACTTC
D: .; J: TRBJ1-2; V: TRBV12-3/TRBV12-4; size: .; CDR3: CASSHGTSGGYTF; DNA: TGTGCCAGCAGCCATGGGACCTCCGGTGGCTACACCTTC
D: .; J: TRBJ1-2; V: TRBV6-5; size: .; CDR3: CASTPRGGNYGYTF; DNA: TGTGCCAGCACCCCCAGGGGAGGCAACTATGGCTACACCTTC
D: TRBD2; J: TRBJ2-3; V: TRBV3-1/TRBV3-2; size: .; CDR3: CASSQGSSGVTQYF; DNA: TGTGCCAGCAGCCAAGGGTCTAGCGGGGTTACGCAGTATTTT
D: .; J: TRBJ2-2; V: TRBV11-2; size: .; CDR3: CASSRQGGELFF; DNA: TGTGCCAGCAGCCGGCAGGGGGGGGAGCTGTTTTTT
D: TRBD1; J: TRBJ1-3; V: TRBV7-9; size: .; CDR3: CASKGQGASPGSGNTIYF; DNA: TGTGCCAGCAAGGGACAGGGGGCTTCTCCAGGATCTGGAAACACCATATATTTT
D: .; J: TRBJ2-7; V: TRBV10-3; size: .; CDR3: CAISESAGRGEQYF; DNA: TGTGCCATCAGTGAGTCGGCAGGGAGAGGGGAGCAGTACTTC
D: .; J: TRBJ1-1; V: TRBV2; size: .; CDR3: CASNAQGGGNTEAFF; DNA: TGTGCCAGCAATGCCCAGGGAGGCGGGAACACTGAAGCTTTCTTT
D: .; J: TRBJ1-2; V: TRBV18; size: .; CDR3: CASSPDRSNYGYTF; DNA: TGTGCCAGCTCACCCGATCGATCTAACTATGGCTACACCTTC
D: TRBD2; J: TRBJ2-5; V: TRBV11-3; size: .; CDR3: CASAGSGRAGETQYF; DNA: TGTGCCAGCGCCGGGAGCGGGAGGGCGGGTGAGACCCAGTACTTC
D: .; J: TRBJ2-5; V: TRBV5-1; size: .; CDR3: CASSLRTAGGWETQYF; DNA: TGCGCCAGCAGCTTGAGGACAGCGGGCGGTTGGGAGACCCAGTACTTC
D: TRBD2; J: TRBJ2-1; V: TRBV19; size: .; CDR3: CASSQRTAGTSGGAWQFF; DNA: TGTGCCAGTAGCCAGAGAACAGCCGGGACTAGCGGGGGGGCTTGGCAGTTCTTC
D: .; J: TRBJ1-5; V: TRBV28; size: .; CDR3: CATLVGGTSNQPQHF; DNA: TGTGCCACCCTAGTCGGAGGGACTAGCAATCAGCCCCAGCATTTT
D: .; J: TRBJ1-6; V: TRBV5-1; size: .; CDR3: CASSFQVSYNSPLHF; DNA: TGCGCCAGCAGCTTCCAGGTCAGCTATAATTCACCCCTCCACTTT
D: TRBD1; J: TRBJ2-5; V: TRBV19; size: .; CDR3: CASSEDRGKGETQYF; DNA: TGTGCCAGTAGTGAGGACAGGGGTAAGGGAGAGACCCAGTACTTC
D: TRBD2; J: TRBJ2-7; V: TRBV7-6; size: .; CDR3: CASSPVAGEIYEQYF; DNA: TGTGCCAGCAGCCCCGTAGCGGGAGAGATCTACGAGCAGTACTTC
D: TRBD2; J: TRBJ2-7; V: TRBV3-1/TRBV3-2; size: few; CDR3: CASGLAGGTYEQYF; DNA: TGTGCCTCCGGGCTAGCGGGAGGTACCTACGAGCAGTACTTC
D: TRBD2; J: TRBJ2-3; V: TRBV3-1/TRBV3-2; size: .; CDR3: CASSQWSLAGDTQYF; DNA: TGTGCCAGCAGCCAATGGTCACTAGCGGGAGATACGCAGTATTTT
D: .; J: TRBJ1-6; V: TRBV2; size: .; CDR3: CASSLDSGNSPLHF; DNA: TGTGCCAGCAGCCTGGACAGCGGCAATTCACCCCTCCACTTT
D: TRBD2; J: TRBJ2-1; V: TRBV9; size: once; CDR3: CASSVASGGYNEQFF; DNA: TGTGCCAGCAGCGTAGCGAGCGGGGGGTACAATGAGCAGTTCTTC
D: .; J: TRBJ1-1; V: TRBV6-5; size: .; CDR3: CASSYADDTEAFF; DNA: TGTGCCAGCAGTTACGCCGACGACACTGAAGCTTTCTTT
D: TRBD2; J: TRBJ2-3; V: TRBV15; size: .; CDR3: CATSRGLAGYDTQYF; DNA: TGTGCCACCAGCAGGGGACTAGCGGGATACGATACGCAGTATTTT
D: .; J: TRBJ1-2; V: TRBV19; size: .; CDR3: CASTTGGTGDGYTF; DNA: TGTGCCAGTACCACCGGCGGGACCGGAGACGGCTACACCTTC
D: .; J: TRBJ1-5; V: TRBV4-1; size: .; CDR3: CASSQDGGIGNQPQHF; DNA: TGCGCCAGCAGCCAAGATGGGGGGATAGGCAATCAGCCCCAGCATTTT
D: .; J: TRBJ1-2; V: TRBV29-1; size: .; CDR3: CSVGLGANYGYTF; DNA: TGCAGCGTTGGGCTGGGAGCTAACTATGGCTACACCTTC
D: .; J: TRBJ2-7; V: TRBV5-4; size: .; CDR3: CASSYAGTLYEQYF; DNA: TGTGCCAGCAGCTACGCCGGGACCCTCTACGAGCAGTACTTC
D: TRBD2; J: TRBJ2-1; V: TRBV18; size: .; CDR3: CASSPLAGENNEQFF; DNA: TGTGCCAGCTCACCACTAGCGGGAGAGAACAATGAGCAGTTCTTC
D: .; J: TRBJ1-2; V: TRBV7-9; size: .; CDR3: CASIEQDSYGYTF; DNA: TGTGCCAGCATCGAGCAGGACAGCTATGGCTACACCTTC
D: TRBD1; J: TRBJ2-3; V: TRBV7-9; size: .; CDR3: CASSMAGTAHTDTQYF; DNA: TGTGCCAGCAGCATGGCCGGGACAGCTCACACAGATACGCAGTATTTT
D: TRBD1; J: TRBJ2-1; V: TRBV19; size: .; CDR3: CASSISRDRGYEQFF; DNA: TGTGCCAGTAGTATAAGCCGGGACAGGGGCTATGAGCAGTTCTTC
D: TRBD2; J: TRBJ2-1; V: TRBV24-1; size: .; CDR3: CATGLAGVDEQFF; DNA: TGTGCCACGGGGCTAGCGGGAGTCGATGAGCAGTTCTTC
D: .; J: TRBJ2-7; V: TRBV5-6; size: .; CDR3: CASSLWNEQYF; DNA: TGTGCCAGCAGCTTGTGGAACGAGCAGTACTTC
D: .; J: TRBJ1-2; V: TRBV30; size: once; CDR3: CAWSVSLAGYTF; DNA: TGTGCCTGGAGTGTAAGTCTCGCAGGCTACACCTTC
D: TRBD2; J: TRBJ2-5; V: TRBV24-1; size: .; CDR3: CATSDTGGLAQETQYF; DNA: TGTGCCACCAGTGATACCGGGGGACTAGCACAAGAGACCCAGTACTTC
D: TRBD1; J: TRBJ2-3; V: TRBV28; size: .; CDR3: CASSRDSFTDTQYF; DNA: TGTGCCAGCAGCCGGGACAGCTTCACAGATACGCAGTATTTT
D: .; J: TRBJ1-6; V: TRBV20-1; size: few; CDR3: CSANDLNSPLHF; DNA: TGCAGTGCTAATGACCTAAATTCACCCCTCCACTTT
D: TRBD1; J: TRBJ2-3; V: TRBV7-9; size: .; CDR3: CASSEGQGADTQYF; DNA: TGTGCCAGCAGCGAAGGACAGGGGGCAGATACGCAGTATTTT
D: .; J: TRBJ1-1; V: TRBV2; size: .; CDR3: CASRQETGGNTEAFF; DNA: TGTGCCAGCAGACAGGAGACGGGGGGGAACACTGAAGCTTTCTTT
D: TRBD2; J: TRBJ2-6; V: TRBV6-1; size: once; CDR3: CASSVAGFDPGANVLTF; DNA: TGTGCCAGCAGTGTAGCGGGGTTTGACCCTGGGGCCAACGTCCTGACTTTC